Listed here are 8 T cell receptor beta chains from one sample, sequenced in a study of blood T cell repertoires in COVID-19. Profiling relied on immunoSEQ multiplex PCR, and the TCRdb table lists in-frame clones only, not all of them. This table has approximately 40,000 clones, approximately 90% appearing once. Source material: peripheral blood. These receptors were obtained from a man aged 60 to 75 with COVID-19, enrolled during active disease.

This clone was detected only a few times. V gene TRBV2 combines with J gene TRBJ2-4; D is undetermined. The germline V gene encodes CDR1 SNHLY and CDR2 FYNNEI. The V end lost 4 bases, the J end lost 8 bases, and 24 bases lay between the germline ends. The CDR3 runs 17 residues. The CDR3 here is CASSALGAVRSIDIQYF. In DNA, the CDR3 is TGTGCCAGCAGTGCCCTCGGTGCTGTCCGCTCCATAGACATTCAGTACTTC.

The chain joins TRBV2 to TRBJ2-2; tentative D call: TRBD2 (5 bases). Trimming cost V 8 bases and J 6 bases, with 16 bases left between them. Germline assignment: CDR1 SNHLY and CDR2 FYNNEI. The CDR3 covers 14 residues. The DNA for the CDR3 is TGTGCCAGCCATTGGGAGAGTCAAGCCGGGGAGCTGTTTTTT. Its protein product is CASHWESQAGELFF.

The chain couples TRBV7-6 to TRBJ1-5, with no clear D. CDR1 and CDR2 from the germline V gene are SGHVS and FNYEAQ. The CDR3 totals 14 residues. Deletions cut 5 bases from V and 7 bases from J, with 15 bases between. The chain's CDR3 is CASSQSSGGQPQHF. The CDR3 nucleotides read TGTGCCAGCAGCCAATCTAGTGGTGGGCAGCCCCAGCATTTT.

The chain recombines TRBV9 with TRBJ1-3; tentative D call: TRBD1 (5 bases). Per the germline V gene, CDR1 is SGDLS and CDR2 is YYNGEE. Trimming took off 1 base at V and 2 bases at J, with 10 bases between the two ends. This CDR3 has 15 residues. The CDR3 loop is CASSVQGAAGNTIYF. Here the CDR3 DNA reads TGTGCCAGCAGCGTACAAGGGGCCGCTGGAAACACCATATATTTT.

The rearrangement uses TRBV10-1 and TRBJ2-3; no clear D gene. Germline CDR1 WNHNN, CDR2 SYGVQD (reference sequence). The CDR3 loop spans 12 amino acids. V dropped 5 bases and J dropped 4 bases, with 7 bases sitting between them. CDR3 amino acids: CASSPSADTQYF. The CDR3, as DNA: TGCGCCAGCAGTCCCTCAGCAGATACGCAGTATTTT.

This clone was seen only once. The V gene is TRBV5-6, the J gene TRBJ2-7; 14 nucleotides agree with TRBD2. Germline V gives CDR1 SGHDT, CDR2 YYEEEE. There are 16 residues in the CDR3. V was pared by 7 bases and J by 2 bases, with 8 bases of the junction left unmatched. For the CDR3, the DNA is TGTGCCAGCTACCGACTAGCGGGAGGGTCAACCTACGAGCAGTACTTC. This codes for CASYRLAGGSTYEQYF.

The chain carries TRBV6-5 and TRBJ1-5; TRBD1 is a possible D gene (6 bases). The CDR3 extends over 13 amino acids. V lost 8 bases and J lost 5, with 13 bases in between. Germline loops: CDR1 MNHEY, CDR2 SVGAGI. The CDR3 sequence: CASADRMDQPQHF. CDR3 nucleotide sequence: TGTGCCAGCGCGGACAGAATGGATCAGCCCCAGCATTTT.

V and J are TRBV18 and TRBJ2-1; 8 nucleotides align to TRBD2. The CDR3 contains 18 residues. Trimming at V came to 2 bases and at J to 1 base, leaving 10 bases not matched to a gene. Germline values: CDR1 KGHSH, CDR2 LQKENI. The CDR3 coding sequence is TGTGCCAGCTCACCAACCCTCGGGGGGGCGGGTTCCTACAATGAGCAGTTCTTC. Translation: CASSPTLGGAGSYNEQFF.